A single sample gave rise to the 30 T cell receptor beta chains below, sequenced in a study of response to subunit inactivated influenza vaccine. MiXCR, applied by TCRdb to the RT-PCR reads, yields one record per CDR3 protein. The data show hundreds of thousands of distinct CDR3 sequences, 10% to 15% seen once. Sequencing used PBMCs from blood, obtained 35 to 45 days after vaccination. These receptors were taken from a man aged 45-65 years who received an inactivated influenza vaccine.

This chain uses TRBV14 with TRBJ2-7; D gene uncertain. The length of the CDR3 is 12 residues. Per the germline V gene, CDR1 is SGHDN and CDR2 is FVKESK. Trimming left V 0 bases short and J 7 bases short, with 7 bases between. DNA of the CDR3: TGTGCCAGCAGCCAAGACCTGGCAGAGCAGTACTTC. Amino acids: CASSQDLAEQYF.

This clonotype was recorded at least ten times. The chain employs TRBV10-3 and TRBJ2-4; D may be TRBD1 or TRBD2 (6 bases each). This CDR3 contains 12 residues. V lost 3 bases to trimming and J lost 10 bases, with 10 bases between them. Germline lookup yields CDR1 ENHRY and CDR2 SYGVKD. CDR3 DNA: TGTGCCATCAGTGATACAGGGACTATTCAGTACTTC. Protein product: CAISDTGTIQYF.

This clonotype was recorded a few times. V is TRBV20-1 and J is TRBJ2-7, with a tentative D call TRBD2 (6 bases). With 6 bases removed from V and 7 bases from J, the gap between germline ends came to 28 bases. The germline gives CDR1 DFQATT, CDR2 SNEGSKA (reference sequence). This CDR3 spans 16 amino acids. CDR3 protein: CSANPLLEPQGREQYF. In DNA, the CDR3 is TGCAGTGCCAACCCGCTTTTAGAACCCCAAGGGAGGGAGCAGTACTTC.

This clonotype was picked up a small number of times. V and J are TRBV6-4 and TRBJ2-7; TRBD1 matches at 7 bases. The germline gives CDR1 MRHNA, CDR2 SNTAGT. The CDR3 totals 23 residues. The junction had 34 bases not matched to a gene; V was cut back by 7 bases and J by 1 base. The CDR3 sequence: CASNKGARCRYGTDKKNSYEQYF. The CDR3 coding sequence is TGTGCCAGCAACAAAGGCGCCCGATGCCGGTACGGGACAGACAAGAAAAATTCCTACGAGCAGTACTTC.

Many counts were recorded for this clonotype. The rearrangement uses TRBV29-1 and TRBJ2-7, with 10 bases that match TRBD2. Germline V gene data show CDR1 as SQVTM and CDR2 as ANQGSEA. Trimming removed 1 base from V and 4 bases from J; junction bases left unmatched: 10. The CDR3 consists of 16 residues. The CDR3 sequence is CSVEVRTSGRRYEQYF. In nucleotides, the CDR3 is TGCAGCGTTGAAGTAAGGACTAGCGGCCGAAGGTACGAGCAGTACTTC.

The chain employs TRBV3-1 and TRBJ2-1, with D unclear. Germline V gives CDR1 LGHDT, CDR2 YNNKEL (reference sequence). The CDR3 loop spans 13 amino acids. With 2 bases removed from V and 10 bases from J, the gap between germline ends came to 12 bases. Here the CDR3 reads CASSQPPPPEQFF. The CDR3 nucleotides are TGTGCCAGCAGCCAACCTCCCCCTCCGGAGCAGTTCTTC.

This clonotype was seen only a few times. The chain carries TRBV9 and TRBJ1-1; D possibly corresponds to TRBD1 (5 bases). The CDR3 is 13 residues long. Germline values: CDR1 SGDLS, CDR2 YYNGEE. V dropped 3 bases and J dropped 7 bases, with 13 bases sitting between them. The CDR3 nucleotides are TGTGCCAGCAGCGGTAGTGGGGCTAGTGAAGCTTTCTTT. It codes for CASSGSGASEAFF.

The V gene is TRBV29-1, the J gene TRBJ1-2; no definite D call. The germline V gene has CDR1 SQVTM and CDR2 ANQGSEA. V dropped 3 bases and J dropped 8 bases, with 10 bases sitting between them. CDR3 size: 11 residues. CDR3 protein: CSVEGFEGYTF. In DNA, the CDR3 is TGCAGCGTTGAGGGTTTTGAAGGCTACACCTTC.

A few counts support this clonotype. The chain recombines TRBV5-6 with TRBJ2-1; 8 bases agree with TRBD1. V gave up 0 bases and J gave up 7 bases; unmatched junction bases: 6. CDR1 is SGHDT, CDR2 YYEEEE, per germline. This CDR3 is built from 15 residues. The CDR3 DNA reads TGTGCCAGCAGCTTGGGACAGGGGACTGGGAATGAGCAGTTCTTC. Its protein is CASSLGQGTGNEQFF.

The rearrangement uses TRBV7-9 and TRBJ2-1; TRBD1 agrees at 7 bases. Germline assignment: CDR1 SEHNR and CDR2 FQNEAQ (reference sequence). Losses at the gene ends were 4 bases for V and 10 bases for J; bases not matched to a gene: 4. The CDR3 loop spans 12 amino acids. CDR3 nucleotide sequence: TGTGCCAGCAGCTGGGACAGAGACGAGCAGTTCTTC. It codes for CASSWDRDEQFF.

The chain has TRBV29-1 and TRBJ2-7; D unresolved. The CDR3 is 11 residues long. Between the trimmed V and J ends, which lost 6 bases and 3 bases, there was a span of 9 bases. Germline values: CDR1 SQVTM, CDR2 ANQGSEA. CDR3 sequence (DNA): TGCAGCGTGCCCCCAGGCTACGAGCAGTACTTC. As protein: CSVPPGYEQYF.

This CDR3 reads CASSHRADDSPLHF. As DNA, the CDR3 is TGCGCCAGCAGCCACCGGGCCGATGATTCACCCCTCCACTTT. The genes are TRBV5-1 and TRBJ1-6; D gene ambiguous. Germline CDR1 SGHRS, CDR2 YFSETQ. The germline V and J ends were trimmed by 4 bases and 8 bases, with 13 bases remaining between them. The CDR3 runs to 14 residues. The complete variable domain, with remaining parts taken from reference TRBV5-1 and TRBJ1-6, reads KAGVTQTPRYLIKTRGQQVTLSCSPISGHRSVSWYQQTPGQGLQFLFEYFSETQRNKGNFPGRFSGRQFSNSRSEMNVSTLELGDSALYLCASSHRADDSPLHFGNGTRLTVT.

This clonotype was detected a few times. The chain combines TRBV29-1 with TRBJ2-7; a weak D match, TRBD1 (6 bases). Trimming shortened V by 6 bases and J by 0 bases, and 15 bases separated the two germline ends. The length of the CDR3 is 14 residues. The germline V gene encodes CDR1 SQVTM and CDR2 ANQGSEA. The CDR3 sequence: CSVAQRQDSYEQYF. DNA for the CDR3: TGCAGCGTCGCCCAACGACAGGACTCCTACGAGCAGTACTTC.

The sample holds a few counts of this clonotype. The chain is built from TRBV20-1 and TRBJ2-1; perhaps TRBD1 as D (8 bases). There are 18 residues in the CDR3. Trimming removed 0 bases at V and 5 bases at J, with 23 bases between. Germline V gene sequence: CDR1 DFQATT, CDR2 SNEGSKA (reference sequence). The CDR3 is CSARDPAGATGEDNEQFF. The CDR3 coding sequence is TGCAGTGCTAGAGACCCGGCGGGGGCGACAGGGGAAGACAATGAGCAGTTCTTC.

The chain carries TRBV6-2 or TRBV6-3 and TRBJ2-1; 8 nucleotides line up with TRBD1. Losses at the gene ends were 6 bases for V and 12 bases for J; bases not matched to a gene: 22. CDR1 MNHEY and CDR2 SVGEGT come from the germline V gene. The CDR3 contains 17 residues. CDR3 DNA: TGTGCCAGCAGGCCGACAGGGGAGTTGTCTTACGGTTGGGTGCAGTTCTTC. This gives the protein CASRPTGELSYGWVQFF.

This clonotype was seen a handful of times. This chain joins TRBV6-1 and TRBJ2-5; D remains ambiguous. The germline CDR1 and CDR2 sequences are MNHNS and SASEGT. V lost 6 bases, J lost 4 bases, and 24 bases lay in between. CDR3 size: 17 residues. The chain's CDR3 is CASRGGPKDPLRETQYF. CDR3 coding DNA: TGTGCCAGCAGAGGCGGCCCTAAGGACCCGCTTCGAGAGACCCAGTACTTC.

Notes on this clonotype: Mismatch with germline at one junction end may stem from a read error. V and J are TRBV20-1 and TRBJ1-5; D might be TRBD1 (6 bases). CDR1 and CDR2 from the germline V gene are DFQATT and SNEGSKA (reference sequence). CDR3 size: 15 residues. CDR3 in DNA: TGCAGTGCCAATACCAACAGGGATAGCAAACAGCCCCAGCATTTT. It specifies CSANTNRDSKQPQHF.

This clonotype has ten or more counts. This chain connects TRBV11-2 to TRBJ1-1; 8 bases agree with TRBD1. The J segment lost 4 bases and the V segment lost 5 bases, leaving 12 bases of the junction unmatched. Germline CDR1 and CDR2: SGHAT and FQNNGV. This CDR3 comprises 16 residues. Here the CDR3 DNA reads TGTGCCAGCAGCCCGCGCGGCAGGGGGCTGGGCACTGAAGCTTTCTTT. This gives the protein CASSPRGRGLGTEAFF.

The chain uses TRBV5-6 and TRBJ1-1; D gene unclear. The CDR3 spans 14 residues. The germline V and J ends were trimmed by 1 base and 1 base, with 8 bases remaining between them. CDR1 is SGHDT and CDR2 is YYEEEE in the germline V gene. CDR3 in DNA: TGTGCCAGCAGCTTGAGGGTGCCGAACACTGAAGCTTTCTTT. This encodes CASSLRVPNTEAFF.

The chain recombines TRBV20-1 with TRBJ2-2; TRBD2 is a possible D gene (5 bases). Germline lookup yields CDR1 DFQATT and CDR2 SNEGSKA (reference sequence). The CDR3 is 15 amino acids. Trimming shortened V by 5 bases and J by 0 bases, and 13 bases separated the two germline ends. Written as DNA, the CDR3 is TGCAGTGCTTTTTCCGGGATTACGAACACCGGGGAGCTGTTTTTT. The encoded protein is CSAFSGITNTGELFF.

The rearrangement uses TRBV19 and TRBJ2-7; D unresolved. Germline V gene data show CDR1 as LNHDA and CDR2 as SQIVND (reference sequence). V lost 3 bases to trimming and J lost 0 bases, with 6 bases between them. The CDR3 covers 13 residues. The CDR3 DNA reads as TGTGCCAGTAGTATCGCGGCCTCCTACGAGCAGTACTTC. Its translation is CASSIAASYEQYF.

This clonotype came up a few times. The V gene is TRBV5-1, the J gene TRBJ1-1; possible D gene TRBD1, 5 bases. Between the trimmed V and J ends, which lost 5 bases and 1 base, there was a span of 9 bases. Germline V gene lookup returns CDR1 SGHRS and CDR2 YFSETQ. This CDR3 has 13 residues. CDR3 region: CASRNTGNTEAFF. CDR3 sequence (DNA): TGCGCCAGCAGGAACACAGGGAACACTGAAGCTTTCTTT. Variable domain in full (rest from reference TRBV5-1 and TRBJ1-1): KAGVTQTPRYLIKTRGQQVTLSCSPISGHRSVSWYQQTPGQGLQFLFEYFSETQRNKGNFPGRFSGRQFSNSRSEMNVSTLELGDSALYLCASRNTGNTEAFFGQGTRLTVV.

The chain recombines TRBV7-2 with TRBJ2-3; 10 bases fit TRBD2. The CDR3 consists of 17 residues. The V and J ends lost 1 base and 2 bases, in that order; junction bases with no gene match: 6. Looked up from germline, CDR1 is SGHTA and CDR2 is FQGNSA. The CDR3: CASSLVLLAGATDTQYF. Here the CDR3 DNA reads TGTGCCAGCAGCTTAGTCCTCCTAGCGGGGGCCACAGATACGCAGTATTTT.

This clonotype was counted a few times. The rearrangement links TRBV7-2 to TRBJ2-7; D is unclear. V was pared by 3 bases and J by 5 bases, with 11 bases between. CDR1 SGHTA and CDR2 FQGNSA come from the germline V gene. CDR3 length: 13 amino acids. CDR3 amino acids: CASSLGFANEQYF. CDR3 bases: TGTGCCAGCAGCTTGGGCTTTGCCAACGAGCAGTACTTC.

At least ten counts were recorded for this clonotype. The V and J genes are TRBV29-1 and TRBJ2-1; D perhaps matches TRBD2 (6 bases). The V gene's germline CDR1 is SQVTM and CDR2 ANQGSEA. The CDR3 covers 14 residues. V was trimmed by 5 bases and J by 0 bases, leaving 11 bases between them. The CDR3 DNA reads TGCAGCGTTCGATCCGGGAGCTCCTACAATGAGCAGTTCTTC. Translated, it gives CSVRSGSSYNEQFF.

V usage is TRBV5-1 and J usage is TRBJ2-1; no clear D gene. CDR1 and CDR2 from the germline V gene are SGHRS and YFSETQ. This CDR3 is built from 14 residues. Trimming cost V 7 bases and J 4 bases, with 15 bases left between them. The CDR3 protein is CASVEGILYNEQFF. The DNA for the CDR3 is TGCGCCAGCGTGGAAGGAATACTTTACAATGAGCAGTTCTTC.

This clonotype has a handful of counts. The V call is TRBV11-1, the J call TRBJ2-7; no reliable D call. Trimming removed 5 bases from V and 4 bases from J, with 12 bases in between. The length of the CDR3 is 13 residues. Germline CDR1 reads SGHAT; CDR2 reads FQDESV (reference sequence). The CDR3 bases are TGTGCCAGCAGCCTCCATTCTGGGTACGAGCAGTACTTC. Translation gives CASSLHSGYEQYF.

The V and J genes are TRBV27 and TRBJ2-3; 12 bases are shared with TRBD2. The CDR3 length is 17 residues. The V gene end was trimmed by 7 bases and the J gene end by 4 bases; junction bases not matched to a gene: 12. Per germline, CDR1 MNHEY and CDR2 SMNVEV (reference sequence). This chain's CDR3 is CASNREGASGRADTQYF. CDR3 coding DNA: TGTGCCAGCAACCGCGAGGGGGCTAGCGGGAGGGCAGATACGCAGTATTTT.

This clonotype was observed a few times. This sequence joins TRBV20-1 and TRBJ2-3; 9 bases align to TRBD2. The CDR3 length is 15 residues. The V gene end was trimmed by 1 base and the J gene end by 4 bases; junction bases not matched to a gene: 6. Germline assignment: CDR1 DFQATT and CDR2 SNEGSKA (reference sequence). The CDR3 sequence: CSARAASGVSDTQYF. In DNA, the CDR3 is TGCAGTGCTAGAGCGGCTAGCGGGGTGTCAGATACGCAGTATTTT.

There are a few counts of this clonotype. The chain uses TRBV6-2 or TRBV6-3 and TRBJ1-2; 8 nucleotides agree with TRBD1. Germline V CDR1 and CDR2: MNHEY, SVGEGT. This CDR3 comprises 17 residues. Trimming took 2 bases from V and 5 from J; bases not matched to a gene: 13. The CDR3 protein is CASSYDGRGTGGYGYTF. The CDR3 DNA sequence: TGTGCCAGCAGTTACGACGGGAGGGGGACAGGCGGATATGGCTACACCTTC.